These T cell receptor beta chains were read from a single sample in a study of blood T cell repertoires in COVID-19. TCRdb's table, derived via immunoSEQ multiplex PCR, lists solely in-frame clones and lacks some. The sample has about 500,000 clones; approximately 92% are singletons. Sequencing was carried out using peripheral blood. All receptors come from a man aged 18 to 35 with COVID-19, enrolled during active disease. Both conserved end residues are part of each CDR3. A D gene is named only where the DNA matches it firmly. Part of the rows lack a size; the others show once, few, many or a class for expanded clones.

CASSLDQGFNYGYTF	TGTGCCAGCAGCTTAGATCAGGGTTTTAACTATGGCTACACCTTC	NA	15	NA	TRBV11-2	TRBJ1-2
CSARTVSEQYF	TGCAGTGCTCGGACAGTTTCCGAGCAGTACTTC	NA	11	NA	TRBV20-1	TRBJ2-7
CASSSGANTEAFF	TGCGCCAGCAGCTCAGGGGCCAACACTGAAGCTTTCTTT	NA	13	NA	TRBV5-1	TRBJ1-1
CASESSSGAYNEQFF	TGCGCCAGCGAGTCTTCTTCAGGGGCCTACAATGAGCAGTTCTTC	NA	15	NA	TRBV10-1	TRBJ2-1
CASSLRSGGNNEQFF	TGTGCCAGCAGCTTAAGGTCGGGCGGGAACAATGAGCAGTTCTTC	NA	15	NA	TRBV7-3	TRBJ2-1
CATEPPYHEQFF	TGCGCCACCGAACCCCCCTACCATGAGCAGTTCTTC	NA	12	NA	TRBV5-1	TRBJ2-1
CASSVASGSYEQYF	TGTGCCAGCAGCGTAGCGAGCGGCTCCTACGAGCAGTACTTC	NA	14	NA	TRBV9	TRBJ2-7
CASSKTGTGFNEQFF	TGTGCCAGCAGTAAGACCGGGACAGGGTTCAATGAGCAGTTCTTC	once	15	TRBD1	TRBV6-6	TRBJ2-1
CASSPGQRQETQYF	TGTGCCAGCAGCCCAGGACAGCGACAAGAGACCCAGTACTTC	NA	14	NA	TRBV7-9	TRBJ2-5
CASSLDRGRATFNEKLFF	TGTGCCAGCAGCCTGGACAGGGGGCGCGCTACTTTTAATGAAAAACTGTTTTTT	NA	18	TRBD1	TRBV5-5	TRBJ1-4
CASRMTSFDEQFF	TGTGCCAGCAGAATGACTAGTTTCGATGAGCAGTTCTTC	NA	13	NA	TRBV2	TRBJ2-1
CASSFSGRVQETQYF	TGCGCCAGCAGCTTTAGCGGGAGGGTACAAGAGACCCAGTACTTC	NA	15	TRBD2	TRBV5-1	TRBJ2-5
CASRPARVGTGELFF	TGCGCCAGCAGGCCGGCCAGGGTTGGTACCGGGGAGCTGTTTTTT	NA	15	NA	TRBV5-1	TRBJ2-2
CATSVETGTSSETQYF	TGTGCCACCAGCGTCGAAACCGGGACTAGCTCAGAGACCCAGTACTTC	NA	16	TRBD2	TRBV15	TRBJ2-5
CASSHGLAGNTGELFF	TGTGCCAGCAGCCATGGACTAGCGGGGAACACCGGGGAGCTGTTTTTT	NA	16	TRBD2	TRBV4-2	TRBJ2-2
CASSAGTALNQPQHF	TGTGCCAGCAGCGCCGGGACTGCCCTCAATCAGCCCCAGCATTTT	once	15	NA	TRBV13	TRBJ1-5
CASSSEGAISNEQFF	TGTGCCAGCAGCTCCGAGGGGGCCATTTCCAATGAGCAGTTCTTC	NA	15	TRBD1	TRBV11-2	TRBJ2-1
CASSIVSGSDEQFF	TGTGCCAGTAGTATAGTCTCGGGGAGCGATGAGCAGTTCTTC	NA	14	NA	TRBV19	TRBJ2-1
CASSYPDRVLTYNEQFF	TGTGCCAGCAGCTACCCAGACAGGGTCCTTACCTACAATGAGCAGTTCTTC	NA	17	TRBD1	TRBV5-6	TRBJ2-1
CASRPGSAGNTIYF	TGTGCCAGCCGACCAGGGTCGGCGGGAAACACCATATATTTT	NA	14	NA	TRBV2	TRBJ1-3
CSGGSREQFF	TGCAGCGGGGGATCGCGGGAGCAGTTCTTC	NA	10	NA	TRBV29-1	TRBJ2-1
CASSSDRATEAFF	TGTGCCAGCAGCTCGGACAGGGCAACTGAAGCTTTCTTT	NA	13	TRBD1	TRBV5-4	TRBJ1-1
CATSDTGSYEQYF	TGTGCCACCAGTGATACGGGCTCCTACGAGCAGTACTTC	NA	13	NA	TRBV24-1	TRBJ2-7
CASSLTSGSADEQFF	TGTGCCAGCAGCCTGACTAGCGGGAGTGCCGATGAGCAGTTCTTC	NA	15	TRBD2	TRBV7-3	TRBJ2-1
CASSSGAGARSTDTQYF	TGTGCCAGCAGCTCCGGGGCGGGGGCTAGGAGCACAGATACGCAGTATTTT	once	17	NA	TRBV7-9	TRBJ2-3
CASSETGFYEQYF	TGCGCCAGCAGTGAGACAGGGTTCTACGAGCAGTACTTC	few	13	NA	TRBV10-2	TRBJ2-7
CASSYRQRGSPLHF	TGTGCCAGCAGTTACCGACAGCGGGGTTCACCCCTCCACTTT	NA	14	NA	TRBV6-5	TRBJ1-6
CASSNSGGAFANEQFF	TGTGCCAGCAGCAACAGCGGGGGGGCTTTTGCCAATGAGCAGTTCTTC	NA	16	TRBD2	TRBV7-9	TRBJ2-1